The T cell receptor beta chain described here comes from a study of control samples from healthy donors and cancer patients. Produced via immunoSEQ multiplex PCR; TCRdb's table is partial and in-frame only. The sample records some 45,000 clones, roughly 83% being singletons. V lost 6 bases, J lost 8 bases, and 15 bases stayed unmatched. Germline V gene data show CDR1 as SNHLY and CDR2 as FYNNEI. The length of the CDR3 is 15 residues. This clonotype was sampled from a man in his sixties in good health. The chain employs TRBV2 and TRBJ2-7, with 8 bases aligning to TRBD1. The source material was blood. CDR3 region: CASSQIGQGGSKQYF. CDR3 nucleotide sequence: TGTGCCAGCAGCCAAATAGGACAGGGAGGAAGTAAGCAGTACTTC.